The T cell receptor beta chain described here comes from a study of cytomegalovirus exposure and HLA in healthy donors. Some clones are missing from TCRdb's copy, which holds only in-frame ones; the method was immunoSEQ multiplex PCR. The table includes over 110,000 clones, almost 85% detected once. CDR3 length: 15 residues. Germline V gene lookup returns CDR1 MNHEY and CDR2 SMNVEV (reference sequence). The V and J ends lost 10 bases and 4 bases, in that order; junction bases with no gene match: 12. The V and J genes are TRBV27 and TRBJ2-1; 8 bases line up with TRBD2. Sequencing used PBMCs. This receptor was obtained from a woman in her twenties or thirties in good health and CMV-seronegative. In nucleotides, the CDR3 is TGTGCCACCTCGACGTGGCGGGGGGAATACAATGAGCAGTTCTTC. Translation gives CATSTWRGEYNEQFF.